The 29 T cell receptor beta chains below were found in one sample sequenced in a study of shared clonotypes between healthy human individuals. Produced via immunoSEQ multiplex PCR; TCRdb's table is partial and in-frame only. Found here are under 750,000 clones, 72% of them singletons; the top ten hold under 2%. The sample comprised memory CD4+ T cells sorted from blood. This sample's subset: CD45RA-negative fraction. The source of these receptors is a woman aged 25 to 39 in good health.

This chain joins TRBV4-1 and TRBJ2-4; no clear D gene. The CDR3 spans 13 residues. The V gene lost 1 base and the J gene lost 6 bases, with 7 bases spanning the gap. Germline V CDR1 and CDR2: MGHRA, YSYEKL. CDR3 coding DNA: TGCGCCAGCAGCCAAGTGGCGAGAAACATTCAGTACTTC. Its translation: CASSQVARNIQYF.

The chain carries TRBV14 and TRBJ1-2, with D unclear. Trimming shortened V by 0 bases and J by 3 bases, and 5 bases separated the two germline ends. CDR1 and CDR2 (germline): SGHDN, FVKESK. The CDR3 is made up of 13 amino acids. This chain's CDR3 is CASSQDTYYGYTF. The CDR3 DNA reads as TGTGCCAGCAGCCAAGATACGTACTATGGCTACACCTTC.

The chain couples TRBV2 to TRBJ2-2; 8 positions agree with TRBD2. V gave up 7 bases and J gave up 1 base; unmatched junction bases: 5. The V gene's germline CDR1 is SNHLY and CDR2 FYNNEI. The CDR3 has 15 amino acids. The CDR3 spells CASKRLAGNTGELFF. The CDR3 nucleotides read TGTGCCAGCAAGCGGCTAGCGGGGAACACCGGGGAGCTGTTTTTT.

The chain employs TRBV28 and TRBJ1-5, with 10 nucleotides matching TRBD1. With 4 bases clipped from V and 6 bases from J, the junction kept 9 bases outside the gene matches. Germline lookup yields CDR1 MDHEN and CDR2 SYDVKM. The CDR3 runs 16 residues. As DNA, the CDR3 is TGTGCCAGCAGTTCGGTGGGGACAGGGGTGCGTCAGCCCCAGCATTTT. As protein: CASSSVGTGVRQPQHF.

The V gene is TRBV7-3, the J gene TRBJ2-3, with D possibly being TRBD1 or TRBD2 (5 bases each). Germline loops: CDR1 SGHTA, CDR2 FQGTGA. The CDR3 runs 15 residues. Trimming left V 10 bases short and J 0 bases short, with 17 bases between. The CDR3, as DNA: TGTGCCAACTCCGGGGCGCCCCAAAGCACAGATACGCAGTATTTT. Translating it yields CANSGAPQSTDTQYF.

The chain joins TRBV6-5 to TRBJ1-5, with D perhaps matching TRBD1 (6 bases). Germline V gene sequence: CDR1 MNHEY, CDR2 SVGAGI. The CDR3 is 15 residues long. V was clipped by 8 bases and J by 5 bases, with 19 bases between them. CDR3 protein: CASSPRGGAYQPQHF. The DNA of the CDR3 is TGTGCCAGCTCTCCCCGAGGGGGGGCGTATCAGCCCCAGCATTTT.

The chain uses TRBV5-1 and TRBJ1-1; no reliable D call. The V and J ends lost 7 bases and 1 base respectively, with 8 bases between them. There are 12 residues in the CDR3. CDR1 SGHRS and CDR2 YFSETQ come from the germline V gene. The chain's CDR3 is CASRAWNTEAFF. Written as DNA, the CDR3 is TGCGCCAGCCGGGCTTGGAACACTGAAGCTTTCTTT. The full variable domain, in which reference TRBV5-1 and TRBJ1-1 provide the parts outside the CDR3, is KAGVTQTPRYLIKTRGQQVTLSCSPISGHRSVSWYQQTPGQGLQFLFEYFSETQRNKGNFPGRFSGRQFSNSRSEMNVSTLELGDSALYLCASRAWNTEAFFGQGTRLTVV.

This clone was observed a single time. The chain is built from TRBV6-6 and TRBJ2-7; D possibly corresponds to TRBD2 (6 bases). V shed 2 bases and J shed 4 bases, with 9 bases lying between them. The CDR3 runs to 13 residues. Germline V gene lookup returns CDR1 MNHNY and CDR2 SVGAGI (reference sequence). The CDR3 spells CASSYTRGYEQYF. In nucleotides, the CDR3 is TGTGCCAGCAGTTACACACGGGGGTACGAGCAGTACTTC.

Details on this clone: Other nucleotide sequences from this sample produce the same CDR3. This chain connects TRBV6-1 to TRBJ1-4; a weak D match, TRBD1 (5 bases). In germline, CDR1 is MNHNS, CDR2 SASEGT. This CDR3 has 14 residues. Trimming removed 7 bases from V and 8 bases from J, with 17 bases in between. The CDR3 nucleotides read TGTGCCAGCATCCCCCCCGACAGACGCGAAAAACTGTTTTTT. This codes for CASIPPDRREKLFF.

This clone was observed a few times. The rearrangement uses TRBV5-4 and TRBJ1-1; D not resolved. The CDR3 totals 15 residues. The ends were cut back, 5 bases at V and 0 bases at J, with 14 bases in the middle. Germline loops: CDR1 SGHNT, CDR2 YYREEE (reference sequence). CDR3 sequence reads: CASSEAGRLNTEAFF. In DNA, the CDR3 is TGTGCCAGCAGTGAAGCAGGTCGTCTGAACACTGAAGCTTTCTTT.

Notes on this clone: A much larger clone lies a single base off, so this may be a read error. The CDR3 DNA is TGTGCCAGCAGTCAGGGCAGTAGCTCCTACAATGAGCAGTACTTC. It specifies CASSQGSSSYNEQYF. This chain connects TRBV6-1 to TRBJ2-7, with D tentatively TRBD1 (5 bases). Trimming took 5 bases from V and 7 from J, leaving 21 bases between them. CDR1 is MNHNS and CDR2 is SASEGT in the germline V gene. The CDR3 has 15 residues.

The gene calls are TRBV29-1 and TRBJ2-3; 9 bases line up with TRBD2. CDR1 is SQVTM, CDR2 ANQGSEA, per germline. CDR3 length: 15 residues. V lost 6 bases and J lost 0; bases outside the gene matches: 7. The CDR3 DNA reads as TGCAGCGTCGGTGGACTAGCGATTAGCACAGATACGCAGTATTTT. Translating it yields CSVGGLAISTDTQYF.

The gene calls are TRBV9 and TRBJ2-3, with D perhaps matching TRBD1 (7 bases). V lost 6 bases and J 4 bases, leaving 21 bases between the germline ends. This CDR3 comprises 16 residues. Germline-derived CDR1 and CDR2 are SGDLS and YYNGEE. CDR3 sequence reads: CASTRYEQGGPDTQYF. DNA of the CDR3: TGTGCCAGCACCCGCTACGAGCAGGGGGGCCCAGATACGCAGTATTTT.

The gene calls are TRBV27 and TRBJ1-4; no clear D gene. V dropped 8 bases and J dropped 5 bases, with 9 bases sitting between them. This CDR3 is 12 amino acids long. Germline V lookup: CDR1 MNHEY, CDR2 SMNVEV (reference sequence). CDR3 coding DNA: TGTGCCAGCGGAGGGCGGAATGAAAAACTGTTTTTT. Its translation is CASGGRNEKLFF.

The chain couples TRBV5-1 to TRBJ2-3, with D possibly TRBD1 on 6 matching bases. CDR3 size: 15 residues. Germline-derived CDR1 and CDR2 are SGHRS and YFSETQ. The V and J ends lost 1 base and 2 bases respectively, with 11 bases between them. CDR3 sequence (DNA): TGCGCCAGCAGCTTGTTGGGGACATCCACAGATACGCAGTATTTT. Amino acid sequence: CASSLLGTSTDTQYF.

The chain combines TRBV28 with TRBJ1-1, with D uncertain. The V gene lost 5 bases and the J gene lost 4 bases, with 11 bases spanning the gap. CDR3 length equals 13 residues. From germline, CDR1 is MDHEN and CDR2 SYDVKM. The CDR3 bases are TGTGCCAGCAGTCCCCGACCCCCCACTGAAGCTTTCTTT. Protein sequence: CASSPRPPTEAFF.

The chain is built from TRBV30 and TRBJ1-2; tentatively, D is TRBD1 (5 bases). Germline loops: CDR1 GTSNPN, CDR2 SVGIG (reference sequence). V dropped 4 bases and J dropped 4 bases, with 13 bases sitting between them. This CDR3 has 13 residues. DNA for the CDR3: TGTGCCTGGAAATCGGGGGTAACCTATGGCTACACCTTC. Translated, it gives CAWKSGVTYGYTF.

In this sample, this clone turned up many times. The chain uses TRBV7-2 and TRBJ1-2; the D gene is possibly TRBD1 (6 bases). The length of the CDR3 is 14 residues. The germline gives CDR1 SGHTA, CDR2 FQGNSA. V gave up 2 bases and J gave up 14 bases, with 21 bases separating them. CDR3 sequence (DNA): TGTGCCAGCAGCTTATATATTACCGGCCGGGGGCTAACCTTC. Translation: CASSLYITGRGLTF.

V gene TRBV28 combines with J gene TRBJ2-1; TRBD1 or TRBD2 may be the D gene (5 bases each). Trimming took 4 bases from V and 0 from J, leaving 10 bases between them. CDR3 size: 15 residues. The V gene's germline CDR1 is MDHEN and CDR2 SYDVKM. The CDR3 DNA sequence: TGTGCCAGCAGTTCCCCAGGGAGCTCCTACAATGAGCAGTTCTTC. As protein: CASSSPGSSYNEQFF.

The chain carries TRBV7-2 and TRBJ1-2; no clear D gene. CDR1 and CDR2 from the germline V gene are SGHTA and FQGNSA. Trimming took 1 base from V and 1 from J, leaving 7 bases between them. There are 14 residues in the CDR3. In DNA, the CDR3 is TGTGCCAGCAGCTTAGATTCCGGTAACTATGGCTACACCTTC. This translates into CASSLDSGNYGYTF.

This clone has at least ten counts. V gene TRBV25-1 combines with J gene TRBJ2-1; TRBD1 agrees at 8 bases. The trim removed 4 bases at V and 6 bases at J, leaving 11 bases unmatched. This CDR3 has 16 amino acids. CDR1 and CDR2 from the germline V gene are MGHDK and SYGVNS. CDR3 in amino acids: CASSGNRQGPFNEQFF. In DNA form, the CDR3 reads TGTGCCAGCAGTGGAAATAGACAGGGGCCCTTCAATGAGCAGTTCTTC.

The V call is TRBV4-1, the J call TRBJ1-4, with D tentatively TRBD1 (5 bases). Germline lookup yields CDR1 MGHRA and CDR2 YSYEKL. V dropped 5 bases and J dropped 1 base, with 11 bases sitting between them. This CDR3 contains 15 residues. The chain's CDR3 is CASSSMGVTNEKLFF. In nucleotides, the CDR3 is TGCGCCAGCAGCTCAATGGGGGTAACTAATGAAAAACTGTTTTTT.

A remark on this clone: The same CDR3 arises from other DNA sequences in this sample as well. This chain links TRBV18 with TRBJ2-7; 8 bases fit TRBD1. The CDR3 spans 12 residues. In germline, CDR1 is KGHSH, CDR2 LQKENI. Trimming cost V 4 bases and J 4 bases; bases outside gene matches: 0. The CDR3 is CASSRDRYEQYF. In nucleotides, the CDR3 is TGTGCCAGCTCACGGGACAGGTACGAGCAGTACTTC.

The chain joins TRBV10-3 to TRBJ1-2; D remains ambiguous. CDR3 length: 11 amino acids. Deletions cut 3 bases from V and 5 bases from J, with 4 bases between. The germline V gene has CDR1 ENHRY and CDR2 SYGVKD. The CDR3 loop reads CAISDLYGYTF. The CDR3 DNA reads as TGTGCCATCAGTGACCTTTATGGCTACACCTTC.

In DNA form, the CDR3 reads TGTGCCAGCTCGAAGGAGGTGGATACGCAGTATTTT. It is translated as CASSKEVDTQYF. The rearrangement uses TRBV18 and TRBJ2-3, with a weak D call TRBD2 (5 bases). CDR3 size: 12 residues. Germline values: CDR1 KGHSH, CDR2 LQKENI. V was trimmed by 6 bases and J by 6 bases, leaving 10 bases between them. Full variable domain (outside the CDR3, taken from reference TRBV18 and TRBJ2-3): NAGVMQNPRHLVRRRGQEARLRCSPMKGHSHVYWYRQLPEEGLKFMVYLQKENIIDESGMPKERFSAEFPKEGPSILRIQQVVRGDSAAYFCASSKEVDTQYFGPGTRLTVL.

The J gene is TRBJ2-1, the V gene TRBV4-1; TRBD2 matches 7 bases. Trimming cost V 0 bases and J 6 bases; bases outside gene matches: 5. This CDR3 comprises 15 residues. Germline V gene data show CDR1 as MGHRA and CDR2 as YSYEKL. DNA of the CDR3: TGCGCCAGCAGCCAAGATGCAGCGGGACCCAATGAGCAGTTCTTC. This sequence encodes CASSQDAAGPNEQFF.

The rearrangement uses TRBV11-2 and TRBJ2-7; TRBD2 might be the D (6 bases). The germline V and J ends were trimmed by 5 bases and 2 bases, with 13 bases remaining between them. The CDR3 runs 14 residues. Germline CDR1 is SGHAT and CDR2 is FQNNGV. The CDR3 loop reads CASSRLVTAYEQYF. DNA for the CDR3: TGTGCCAGCAGCCGACTAGTTACGGCCTACGAGCAGTACTTC.

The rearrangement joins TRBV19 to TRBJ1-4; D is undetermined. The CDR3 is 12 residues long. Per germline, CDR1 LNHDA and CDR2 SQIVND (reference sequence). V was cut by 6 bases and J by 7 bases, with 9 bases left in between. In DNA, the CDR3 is TGTGCCAGTAGCTTCGAAGGTGAAAAACTGTTTTTT. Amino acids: CASSFEGEKLFF.

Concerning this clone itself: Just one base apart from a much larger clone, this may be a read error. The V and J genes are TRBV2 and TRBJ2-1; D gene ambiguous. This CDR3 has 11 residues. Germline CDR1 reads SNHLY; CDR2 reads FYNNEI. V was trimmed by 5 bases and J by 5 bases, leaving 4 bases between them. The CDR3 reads CASSFNNEQFF. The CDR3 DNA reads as TGTGCCAGCAGTTTTAACAATGAGCAGTTCTTC. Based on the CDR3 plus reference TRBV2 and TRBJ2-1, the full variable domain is EPEVTQTPSHQVTQMGQEVILRCVPISNHLYFYWYRQILGQKVEFLVSFYNNEISEKSEIFDDQFSVERPDGSNFTLKIRSTKLEDSAMYFCASSFNNEQFFGPGTRLTVL.